The subject of this entry is one T cell receptor (beta chain). The antigen is undetermined. This sample was taken from a study of OX40 agonist ivuxolimab in advanced cancers. Study-level background: Patients were treated with intravenous ivuxolimab, dosed at 0.01 to 10 mg/kg and infused every 2 weeks.

Germline values: CDR1 MGHRA, CDR2 YSYEKL. The J segment lost 4 bases and the V segment lost 0 bases, leaving 3 bases of the junction unmatched. The CDR3 totals 16 residues. Generated by immunoSEQ multiplex PCR, the TCRdb table keeps only in-frame clones and is missing some. The sample has about 40,000 clones; 80% to 95% are singletons. Points from the study as a whole: Among T cells, CD8+ cells averaged more expanded clones than CD4+ cells.

This chain uses TRBV4-1 with TRBJ2-1; 10 bases match TRBD1. The sequence derives from an adult with an advanced solid tumor such as melanoma, head and neck, liver or kidney cancer. Sequenced here: CD4+ or CD8+ T cells sorted from blood, sampled in a trial of the OX40 agonist ivuxolimab. The CDR3 DNA sequence: TGCGCCAGCAGCCAAGATCGACAGGGGGCTTACAATGAGCAGTTCTTC. Its translation: CASSQDRQGAYNEQFF.